This T cell receptor beta chain appears in the sequencing data of a study of T cell responses to AZD1222 COVID-19 vaccine. Whole-study results and caveats: After the peak T cell response, and only then, were repertoires sampled.

As for this clone: The target antigen is unknown.

Doses given second, at about 4 or about 12 weeks, were pooled. The germline V gene encodes CDR1 SGHTS and CDR2 YDEGEE. The CDR3 contains 15 residues. Trimming pared 2 bases from V and 2 bases from J, leaving 11 bases between. Assay used: immunoSEQ multiplex PCR; TCRdb lists only in-frame clones, some missing. The sample gives around 81,000 clones, 75% to 95% of which show up once; approximately 8% is in the top ten. The gene calls are TRBV5-8 and TRBJ1-5; no clear D gene. The specimen comprised peripheral blood, sampled 28 days after the second AZD1222 dose. This receptor was obtained from an adult who received the AZD1222 COVID-19 vaccine. The CDR3 loop is CASSLGSMGNQPQHF. In nucleotides, the CDR3 is TGTGCCAGCAGCTTAGGTAGTATGGGCAATCAGCCCCAGCATTTT.